This entry concerns a single T cell receptor beta chain. Its target is not known. Germline V gene sequence: CDR1 SGHTA, CDR2 FQGTGA. The CDR3 spans 13 residues. The V end lost 4 bases, the J end lost 2 bases, and 8 bases lay between the germline ends. Produced via immunoSEQ multiplex PCR; TCRdb's table is partial and in-frame only. Among around 17,000 clones listed, around 71% were seen once. This entry is derived from a study of T cell clonotyping in hematopoietic cell transplantation. General study results and limits: After transplant, recipient diversity fell while pathologically expanded clonotypes grew through day 180. Few recipient clonotypes overlapped donors; over 95% were de novo at given depth. Graft donor and pretransplant recipient Inverse Simpson Index values predicted broader posttransplant TCR diversity. Without cell sorting, CD4 versus CD8 contributions remain unresolved.

Sequenced input: peripheral blood mononuclear cells. The TCR sequence derives from a woman aged 55-70 years in good health. Some clones in this sample may be carry-over from other donors' samples. This sequence joins TRBV7-3 and TRBJ1-1; D gene unclear. CDR3 nucleotide sequence: TGTGCCAGCAGCTCCCACGTTAACACTGAAGCTTTCTTT. It encodes CASSSHVNTEAFF.